This T cell receptor (beta chain) originates from a study of T cell changes during pregnancy in multiple sclerosis. This clone was recorded a few times. CDR3 length: 13 residues. The V segment lost 6 bases and the J segment 2 bases; nucleotides outside the gene matches: 5. Germline lookup yields CDR1 SGHRS and CDR2 YFSETQ. TCRdb keeps only in-frame clones here, not all; method: immunoSEQ multiplex PCR. The table includes about 49,000 clones, approximately 94% detected once. The V and J genes are TRBV5-1 and TRBJ2-7; 7 nucleotides align to TRBD1. This clonotype was obtained from a female donor with multiple sclerosis, enrolled in a pregnancy study. Material: CD8+ T cells from peripheral blood mononuclear cells, obtained before pregnancy. The chain's CDR3 is CASTTGSAYEQYF. As DNA, the CDR3 is TGCGCCAGCACGACAGGGTCAGCCTACGAGCAGTACTTC.